The 28 T cell receptor beta chains below were found in one sample sequenced in a study of neurological immune-mediated disorders. Using its own MiXCR run on the 5' RACE reads, TCRdb lists one record per CDR3 protein. Of about 50,000 distinct CDR3 sequences in the sample, roughly 17% were seen once. Sequencing input: PBMCs. The origin of the receptors is a man aged 55 to 70 in good health.

This clonotype was observed a few times. The chain joins TRBV7-6 to TRBJ1-1; tentatively, D is TRBD1 (6 bases). The germline gives CDR1 SGHVS, CDR2 FNYEAQ. This CDR3 region has 14 residues. V lost 4 bases and J lost 4, with 13 bases in between. CDR3 in amino acids: CASSSGGAATEAFF. DNA of the CDR3: TGTGCCAGCAGCTCGGGGGGGGCCGCCACTGAAGCTTTCTTT.

In its sample, this clonotype was seen many times. The gene calls are TRBV7-8 and TRBJ2-1; tentatively, D is TRBD2 (6 bases). Trimming took off 7 bases at V and 3 bases at J, with 19 bases between the two ends. Germline V lookup: CDR1 SGHVS, CDR2 FQNEAQ. The CDR3 loop spans 16 amino acids. CDR3 bases: TGTGCCAGCATCATTGGAGGGACCTATAACTACAATGAGCAGTTCTTC. The encoded protein is CASIIGGTYNYNEQFF.

In its sample, this clonotype was seen many times. This chain joins TRBV20-1 and TRBJ2-5; 11 positions agree with TRBD2. Per the germline V gene, CDR1 is DFQATT and CDR2 is SNEGSKA (reference sequence). The J segment lost 4 bases and the V segment lost 3 bases, leaving 7 bases of the junction unmatched. The CDR3 contains 15 residues. Written as DNA, the CDR3 is TGCAGTGCTAGTCCCCTAACTAGCGGGAGAGAGACCCAGTACTTC. This translates into CSASPLTSGRETQYF.

This chain joins TRBV6-5 and TRBJ1-4, with 9 bases identical to TRBD1. The germline gives CDR1 MNHEY, CDR2 SVGAGI. CDR3 length: 16 residues. The ends lost 6 bases at V and 8 bases at J; junction bases unmatched: 13. CDR3 residues: CASSPIPTGGVEKLFF. In nucleotides, the CDR3 is TGTGCCAGCAGCCCTATCCCGACAGGGGGTGTAGAAAAACTGTTTTTT.

This clonotype was picked up many times. The V and J genes are TRBV24-1 and TRBJ2-2; D is uncertain. The CDR3 extends over 16 amino acids. With 1 base removed from V and 3 bases from J, the gap between germline ends came to 11 bases. Germline CDR1 reads KGHDR; CDR2 reads SFDVKD. The CDR3 loop is CATSDLVSGDTGELFF. In nucleotides, the CDR3 is TGTGCCACCAGTGATTTAGTTAGTGGGGACACCGGGGAGCTGTTTTTT.

At least ten counts were recorded for this clonotype. The chain uses TRBV12-3 or TRBV12-4 and TRBJ2-7; perhaps TRBD1 as D (6 bases). Trimming took off 3 bases at V and 1 base at J, with 10 bases between the two ends. The CDR3 loop spans 14 amino acids. CDR3 DNA: TGTGCCAGCAGTTTCCTCACAGGGTCCTACGAGCAGTACTTC. Its protein is CASSFLTGSYEQYF.

This clonotype has at least ten counts. V is TRBV7-2 and J is TRBJ2-1; no definite D call. The CDR3 contains 13 residues. CDR1 SGHTA and CDR2 FQGNSA come from the germline V gene. The V and J ends lost 3 bases and 7 bases respectively, with 10 bases between them. The CDR3 DNA is TGTGCCAGCAGCTTTGGTCCGTGGAATGAGCAGTTCTTC. This codes for CASSFGPWNEQFF.

This clonotype showed up many times. V is TRBV5-1 and J is TRBJ2-1; tentatively, D is TRBD2 (6 bases). The CDR3 runs to 15 residues. The V end lost 4 bases, the J end lost 5 bases, and 16 bases lay between the germline ends. Germline V CDR1 and CDR2: SGHRS, YFSETQ. The CDR3, as DNA: TGCGCCAGCAGCCCGAGCTCGGGGGTGAACAATGAGCAGTTCTTC. Amino acid sequence: CASSPSSGVNNEQFF.

J is TRBJ2-7 and V is TRBV6-5, with a possible D match to TRBD1 (6 bases). This CDR3 comprises 13 residues. Trimming left V 6 bases short and J 1 base short, with 10 bases between. Looked up from germline, CDR1 is MNHEY and CDR2 is SVGAGI. CDR3 sequence: CASSPGQSYEQYF. The CDR3 DNA sequence: TGTGCCAGCAGCCCAGGACAGTCCTACGAGCAGTACTTC.

This chain joins TRBV18 and TRBJ2-3, with D hard to call. V gave up 5 bases and J gave up 3 bases, with 12 bases separating them. CDR3 length equals 14 residues. The germline gives CDR1 KGHSH, CDR2 LQKENI. CDR3: CASSATIATDTQYF. CDR3 DNA: TGTGCCAGCTCAGCTACGATCGCGACAGATACGCAGTATTTT. Drawing the rest from reference TRBV18 and TRBJ2-3, the complete variable domain is NAGVMQNPRHLVRRRGQEARLRCSPMKGHSHVYWYRQLPEEGLKFMVYLQKENIIDESGMPKERFSAEFPKEGPSILRIQQVVRGDSAAYFCASSATIATDTQYFGPGTRLTVL.

This clonotype was picked up many times. Here the CDR3 DNA reads TGTGCCAGCAGCTTGGACGGGGGCCCCGGAAACACCATATATTTT. Amino acid sequence: CASSLDGGPGNTIYF. The gene calls are TRBV5-5 and TRBJ1-3; possibly TRBD1 for D (6 bases). Between the trimmed V and J ends, which lost 0 bases and 4 bases, there was a span of 11 bases. The CDR3 loop spans 15 amino acids. Per the germline V gene, CDR1 is SGHKS and CDR2 is YYEKEE (reference sequence).

This clonotype was picked up a small number of times. The chain is built from TRBV5-5 and TRBJ2-2; D is unresolved. The CDR3 runs to 13 residues. The germline CDR1 and CDR2 sequences are SGHKS and YYEKEE (reference sequence). Trimming cost V 5 bases and J 1 base, with 6 bases left between them. In DNA form, the CDR3 reads TGTGCCAGCAGTGACCTGAACACCGGGGAGCTGTTTTTT. Its translation: CASSDLNTGELFF.

This clonotype was seen many times. The rearrangement links TRBV7-6 to TRBJ2-5; D is undetermined. Trimming removed 6 bases at V and 0 bases at J, with 11 bases between. Germline V gene sequence: CDR1 SGHVS, CDR2 FNYEAQ. The CDR3 covers 14 residues. CDR3 in DNA: TGTGCCAGCAGTTTTTCGTCCTACCAAGAGACCCAGTACTTC. This encodes CASSFSSYQETQYF. Supplemented by reference TRBV7-6 and TRBJ2-5, the full variable domain reads GAGVSQSPRYKVTKRGQDVALRCDPISGHVSLYWYRQALGQGPEFLTYFNYEAQQDKSGLPNDRFSAERPEGSISTLTIQRTEQRDSAMYRCASSFSSYQETQYFGPGTRLLVL.

This clonotype has a handful of counts. V is TRBV20-1 and J is TRBJ2-1; the match to TRBD2 covers 14 bases. The V and J ends lost 0 bases and 5 bases, in that order; junction bases with no gene match: 3. The CDR3 has 16 amino acids. Germline V gene data show CDR1 as DFQATT and CDR2 as SNEGSKA (reference sequence). This CDR3 is CSARDPTSGRDNEQFF. The CDR3 nucleotides read TGCAGTGCTAGAGACCCGACTAGCGGGAGGGACAATGAGCAGTTCTTC.

This clonotype was recorded many times. The V and J genes are TRBV28 and TRBJ2-1, with 10 bases that match TRBD1. J lost 6 bases, V lost 10 bases, and 15 bases had no gene match. Germline assignment: CDR1 MDHEN and CDR2 SYDVKM. This CDR3 is built from 16 residues. CDR3 protein: CATYGRGDRGLNEQFF. DNA of the CDR3: TGTGCCACTTATGGAAGAGGGGACAGGGGCCTCAATGAGCAGTTCTTC.

This clonotype was seen many times. The gene calls are TRBV3-1 and TRBJ1-1; 7 bases map to TRBD1. The ends lost 4 bases at V and 0 bases at J; junction bases unmatched: 5. This CDR3 is 15 amino acids long. The germline V gene has CDR1 LGHDT and CDR2 YNNKEL (reference sequence). CDR3 nucleotide sequence: TGTGCCAGCAGCCCAGGGGGGGGGATGAACACTGAAGCTTTCTTT. Protein: CASSPGGGMNTEAFF.

The sample holds many counts of this clonotype. The chain joins TRBV6-6 to TRBJ2-7; perhaps TRBD2 as D (6 bases). This CDR3 region has 14 residues. V was shortened by 11 bases and J by 2 bases, with 19 bases between the two germline ends. CDR1 and CDR2 (germline): MNHNY, SVGAGI (reference sequence). CDR3 loop: CASRRVTLPYEQYF. In DNA form, the CDR3 reads TGTGCCTCCCGGAGGGTCACGCTCCCCTACGAGCAGTACTTC.

There are many counts of this clonotype. The chain employs TRBV7-2 and TRBJ2-1; perhaps TRBD2 as D (5 bases). CDR1 is SGHTA, CDR2 FQGNSA, per germline. V was trimmed by 5 bases and J by 4 bases, leaving 15 bases between them. The CDR3 is 15 amino acids. The CDR3 coding sequence is TGTGCCAGCAGCGGACTGGCGGCCGATTACAATGAGCAGTTCTTC. Its protein product is CASSGLAADYNEQFF.

This clonotype was seen repeatedly, ten times or more. The genes are TRBV5-1 and TRBJ2-1; a possible D gene is TRBD2 (5 bases). The germline V and J ends were trimmed by 5 bases and 0 bases, with 24 bases remaining between them. In germline, CDR1 is SGHRS, CDR2 YFSETQ. This CDR3 is built from 19 residues. The chain's CDR3 is CASSHGLALGPSSYNEQFF. The CDR3 bases are TGCGCCAGCAGTCACGGACTCGCTCTAGGGCCCAGCTCCTACAATGAGCAGTTCTTC.

This clonotype has ten or more counts. This rearrangement joins TRBV18 to TRBJ2-1, with 13 bases fitting TRBD2. The ends lost 7 bases at V and 5 bases at J; junction bases unmatched: 5. Germline lookup yields CDR1 KGHSH and CDR2 LQKENI. This CDR3 region has 15 residues. The CDR3 loop reads CASLLAGGPDNEQFF. In DNA form, the CDR3 reads TGTGCCAGCTTACTAGCGGGAGGGCCGGACAATGAGCAGTTCTTC.

This clonotype has a count of ten or more. V usage is TRBV7-2 and J usage is TRBJ2-2, with 12 nucleotides matching TRBD2. V lost 5 bases to trimming and J lost 5 bases; unmatched junction nucleotides: 3. This CDR3 has 15 residues. Germline V gene data show CDR1 as SGHTA and CDR2 as FQGNSA. The CDR3 DNA reads TGTGCCAGCAGCCCTCTAGCGGGAGGGACCGGGGAGCTGTTTTTT. This encodes CASSPLAGGTGELFF.

This clonotype occurred many times. The chain joins TRBV20-1 to TRBJ2-1, with 8 bases aligning to TRBD2. Per germline, CDR1 DFQATT and CDR2 SNEGSKA (reference sequence). The CDR3 contains 16 residues. With 5 bases clipped from V and 6 bases from J, the junction kept 15 bases outside the gene matches. The CDR3 loop reads CSAGGGGASGFNEQFF. CDR3 nucleotide sequence: TGCAGTGCTGGGGGTGGAGGAGCTAGCGGGTTCAATGAGCAGTTCTTC.

This clonotype appeared many times. V usage is TRBV5-1 and J usage is TRBJ2-2, with D tentatively TRBD1 (5 bases). Trimming stripped 2 bases from V and 1 base from J, with 9 bases between. Germline CDR1 SGHRS, CDR2 YFSETQ. There are 15 residues in the CDR3. CDR3 DNA: TGCGCCAGCAGCTTAGGACACCAGAACACCGGGGAGCTGTTTTTT. Its translation is CASSLGHQNTGELFF.

In this sample, this clonotype turned up many times. V gene TRBV29-1 combines with J gene TRBJ2-1, with D perhaps TRBD2 (6 bases). Per germline, CDR1 SQVTM and CDR2 ANQGSEA. The CDR3 runs to 13 residues. Trimming stripped 3 bases from V and 5 bases from J, with 11 bases between. CDR3 sequence: CSVDVGGHNEQFF. DNA for the CDR3: TGCAGCGTTGACGTGGGGGGACACAATGAGCAGTTCTTC.

Of note for this clonotype: The junction shows a germline mismatch at one end, possibly a read error. The chain carries TRBV27 and TRBJ2-2; 8 nucleotides align to TRBD2. CDR1 is MNHEY, CDR2 SMNVEV, per germline (reference sequence). The CDR3 sequence is 17 residues long. The CDR3 is CVSSPRTSRREIGELFF. The CDR3 DNA reads TGTGTCAGCAGTCCTAGGACTAGCAGGAGGGAAATAGGGGAGCTGTTTTTT.

This clonotype is labeled medium-sized. The chain uses TRBV5-1 and TRBJ1-1; no firm D call. V dropped 0 bases and J dropped 0 bases, with 12 bases sitting between them. The CDR3 has 16 residues. Germline values: CDR1 SGHRS, CDR2 YFSETQ. The CDR3 nucleotides read TGCGCCAGCAGCTTGGCGGCAGGCATAATGAACACTGAAGCTTTCTTT. Amino acid sequence: CASSLAAGIMNTEAFF.

This clonotype was observed many times. The rearrangement joins TRBV20-1 to TRBJ2-1; no clear D. Germline assignment: CDR1 DFQATT and CDR2 SNEGSKA (reference sequence). The CDR3 spans 16 residues. Trimming removed 1 base at V and 4 bases at J, with 17 bases between. Here the CDR3 reads CSARALGGYKYNEQFF. Here the CDR3 DNA reads TGCAGTGCTAGAGCGTTGGGCGGTTATAAATACAATGAGCAGTTCTTC.

Ten or more counts support this clonotype. The CDR3 protein is CASSLGVPKNIQYF. CDR3 nucleotide sequence: TGCGCCAGCAGCTTGGGAGTACCCAAAAACATTCAGTACTTC. The J gene is TRBJ2-4, the V gene TRBV5-1; D remains unclear. The CDR3 is 14 amino acids. The germline gives CDR1 SGHRS, CDR2 YFSETQ. V shed 0 bases and J shed 2 bases, with 6 bases lying between them.